The rows below give T cell receptor beta chains drawn from one sample of a study of shared clonotypes between healthy human individuals. Data came from immunoSEQ multiplex PCR; TCRdb stores just in-frame clones and leaves some out. The sample holds over 2,000,000 clones, 90% to 95% seen once. Input material: naive CD8+ T cells from PBMCs. The receptors were gathered from a man younger than 35 in good health. Some clones in this sample may be carry-over from other donors' samples. Both conserved end residues are part of each CDR3. The D gene is left open where the match is weak. Expanded clones are given a class, and other clones once, few, many or no size at all.

d_gene: -; abundance: -; j_gene: TRBJ2-2; v_gene: TRBV7-8; CDR3aa: CASSETGNTGELFF; CDR3nt: TGTGCCAGCAGCGAAACGGGGAACACCGGGGAGCTGTTTTTT
d_gene: -; abundance: -; j_gene: TRBJ2-7; v_gene: TRBV10-2; CDR3aa: CASSDRERSYEQYF; CDR3nt: TGCGCCAGCAGTGACCGGGAGCGCTCCTACGAGCAGTACTTC
d_gene: -; abundance: -; j_gene: TRBJ2-7; v_gene: TRBV18; CDR3aa: CASSPPGRQTYEQYF; CDR3nt: TGTGCCAGCTCACCACCGGGACGGCAGACCTACGAGCAGTACTTC
d_gene: -; abundance: -; j_gene: TRBJ2-7; v_gene: TRBV5-1; CDR3aa: CASSTRPASYEQYF; CDR3nt: TGCGCCAGCAGCACACGACCGGCCTCCTACGAGCAGTACTTC
d_gene: TRBD1; abundance: -; j_gene: TRBJ2-7; v_gene: TRBV6-5; CDR3aa: CASRDRGSEQYF; CDR3nt: TGTGCCAGCAGGGACAGGGGGAGCGAGCAGTACTTC
d_gene: TRBD2; abundance: -; j_gene: TRBJ2-7; v_gene: TRBV27; CDR3aa: CASSLSWASGTYEQYF; CDR3nt: TGTGCCAGCAGTTTATCCTGGGCTAGCGGGACGTACGAGCAGTACTTC
d_gene: -; abundance: -; j_gene: TRBJ2-7; v_gene: TRBV6-5; CDR3aa: CASTSGDGEQYF; CDR3nt: TGTGCCAGCACATCGGGCGACGGCGAGCAGTACTTC
d_gene: -; abundance: -; j_gene: TRBJ2-1; v_gene: TRBV25-1; CDR3aa: CASSESGGSNEQFF; CDR3nt: TGTGCCAGCAGTGAATCTGGGGGGAGCAATGAGCAGTTCTTC
d_gene: TRBD1; abundance: -; j_gene: TRBJ1-3; v_gene: TRBV19; CDR3aa: CASSPSTGSGNTIYF; CDR3nt: TGTGCCAGTAGTCCATCGACAGGGTCTGGAAACACCATATATTTT
d_gene: -; abundance: -; j_gene: TRBJ1-1; v_gene: TRBV7-9; CDR3aa: CASSFGLAEAFF; CDR3nt: TGTGCCAGCAGCTTCGGCTTGGCTGAAGCTTTCTTT
d_gene: -; abundance: -; j_gene: TRBJ1-1; v_gene: TRBV19; CDR3aa: CASSHPRAEAFF; CDR3nt: TGTGCCAGTAGTCATCCTAGGGCTGAAGCTTTCTTT
d_gene: -; abundance: -; j_gene: TRBJ2-2; v_gene: TRBV9; CDR3aa: CASSALAGHTGELFF; CDR3nt: TGTGCCAGCAGCGCTCTAGCCGGGCACACCGGGGAGCTGTTTTTT
d_gene: -; abundance: -; j_gene: TRBJ2-7; v_gene: TRBV27; CDR3aa: CASSLGRAYEQYF; CDR3nt: TGTGCCAGCAGTCTAGGCCGGGCTTACGAGCAGTACTTC
d_gene: -; abundance: -; j_gene: TRBJ2-1; v_gene: TRBV5-1; CDR3aa: CASSLDSWDYNEQFF; CDR3nt: TGCGCCAGCAGCCTGGACTCATGGGACTACAATGAGCAGTTCTTC
d_gene: -; abundance: -; j_gene: TRBJ1-4; v_gene: TRBV5-6; CDR3aa: CASTAGEKLFF; CDR3nt: TGTGCCAGCACCGCCGGTGAAAAACTGTTTTTT
d_gene: TRBD2; abundance: -; j_gene: TRBJ2-5; v_gene: TRBV7-8; CDR3aa: CASSLVGGTSGFWDQYF; CDR3nt: TGTGCCAGCAGCTTAGTAGGGGGGACTAGCGGATTTTGGGACCAGTACTTC
d_gene: -; abundance: -; j_gene: TRBJ1-2; v_gene: TRBV27; CDR3aa: CASSLLGVAGPNYGYTF; CDR3nt: TGTGCCAGCAGTTTATTAGGGGTCGCGGGACCTAACTATGGCTACACCTTC
d_gene: -; abundance: -; j_gene: TRBJ1-3; v_gene: TRBV6-5; CDR3aa: CASSEPGSGNTIYF; CDR3nt: TGTGCCAGCAGTGAGCCGGGGTCTGGAAACACCATATATTTT
d_gene: TRBD2; abundance: once; j_gene: TRBJ2-1; v_gene: TRBV28; CDR3aa: CASSLLTGGISYNEQFF; CDR3nt: TGTGCCAGCAGTTTATTAACGGGAGGGATCTCCTACAATGAGCAGTTCTTC
d_gene: -; abundance: -; j_gene: TRBJ2-5; v_gene: TRBV27; CDR3aa: CASSFTPRRETQYF; CDR3nt: TGTGCCAGCAGTTTCACTCCCCGCCGAGAGACCCAGTACTTC
d_gene: -; abundance: -; j_gene: TRBJ2-1; v_gene: TRBV11-2; CDR3aa: CASSLGPHNEQFF; CDR3nt: TGTGCCAGCAGCTTAGGACCCCACAATGAGCAGTTCTTC
d_gene: -; abundance: -; j_gene: TRBJ2-1; v_gene: TRBV4-2; CDR3aa: CASRKGSAYNEQFF; CDR3nt: TGTGCCAGCAGGAAGGGTTCGGCCTACAATGAGCAGTTCTTC
d_gene: TRBD2; abundance: -; j_gene: TRBJ2-1; v_gene: TRBV9; CDR3aa: CASSVGSGGNEQFF; CDR3nt: TGTGCCAGCAGCGTAGGATCCGGGGGGAATGAGCAGTTCTTC
d_gene: -; abundance: -; j_gene: TRBJ1-5; v_gene: TRBV28; CDR3aa: CASSLYGVSNQPQHF; CDR3nt: TGTGCCAGCAGTTTATACGGGGTTAGCAATCAGCCCCAGCATTTT
d_gene: -; abundance: -; j_gene: TRBJ2-7; v_gene: TRBV4-3; CDR3aa: CASSQEPYRYYEQYF; CDR3nt: TGCGCCAGCAGCCAAGAGCCGTATAGATACTACGAGCAGTACTTC
d_gene: -; abundance: -; j_gene: TRBJ2-3; v_gene: TRBV6-6; CDR3aa: CASSYSEGLWADTQYF; CDR3nt: TGTGCCAGCAGTTACTCCGAGGGCCTATGGGCAGATACGCAGTATTTT
d_gene: -; abundance: -; j_gene: TRBJ2-1; v_gene: TRBV11-2; CDR3aa: CASSSYYNEQFF; CDR3nt: TGTGCCAGCAGCTCCTACTACAATGAGCAGTTCTTC
d_gene: -; abundance: -; j_gene: TRBJ1-1; v_gene: TRBV19; CDR3aa: CASSIGRANTEAFF; CDR3nt: TGTGCCAGTAGTATCGGCAGAGCAAACACTGAAGCTTTCTTT
d_gene: TRBD1; abundance: -; j_gene: TRBJ2-5; v_gene: TRBV7-9; CDR3aa: CASSLVGAGGRETQYF; CDR3nt: TGTGCCAGCAGCTTAGTTGGGGCAGGGGGTCGGGAGACCCAGTACTTC
d_gene: -; abundance: -; j_gene: TRBJ2-4; v_gene: TRBV5-3; CDR3aa: CARSLTGLAKNIQYF; CDR3nt: TGTGCCAGAAGCTTGACGGGACTAGCCAAAAACATTCAGTACTTC
d_gene: -; abundance: -; j_gene: TRBJ2-1; v_gene: TRBV11-2; CDR3aa: CASSPVRSKYNEQFF; CDR3nt: TGTGCCAGCAGCCCGGTCCGCTCGAAGTACAATGAGCAGTTCTTC
d_gene: -; abundance: -; j_gene: TRBJ1-5; v_gene: TRBV28; CDR3aa: CASSMMTGINQPQHF; CDR3nt: TGTGCCAGCAGTATGATGACAGGCATCAATCAGCCCCAGCATTTT
d_gene: -; abundance: -; j_gene: TRBJ2-1; v_gene: TRBV28; CDR3aa: CASSIRTAHGDEQFF; CDR3nt: TGTGCCAGCAGTATCCGGACAGCGCACGGAGATGAGCAGTTCTTC
d_gene: -; abundance: -; j_gene: TRBJ2-1; v_gene: TRBV4-1; CDR3aa: CASSQESRDFVNEQFF; CDR3nt: TGCGCCAGCAGCCAAGAGTCAAGGGACTTTGTCAATGAGCAGTTCTTC
d_gene: -; abundance: -; j_gene: TRBJ2-3; v_gene: TRBV28; CDR3aa: CASSFTRPWDDTQYF; CDR3nt: TGTGCCAGCAGTTTTACTAGGCCCTGGGATGATACGCAGTATTTT
d_gene: TRBD1; abundance: -; j_gene: TRBJ1-1; v_gene: TRBV4-3; CDR3aa: CASSPRGQGLTEAFF; CDR3nt: TGCGCCAGCAGCCCCAGGGGACAGGGTCTCACTGAAGCTTTCTTT
d_gene: TRBD2; abundance: -; j_gene: TRBJ2-7; v_gene: TRBV7-9; CDR3aa: CASSARVAGGPYEQYF; CDR3nt: TGTGCCAGCAGCGCAAGGGTAGCGGGAGGCCCCTACGAGCAGTACTTC
d_gene: -; abundance: -; j_gene: TRBJ2-7; v_gene: TRBV27; CDR3aa: CASSLRGNLYEQYF; CDR3nt: TGTGCCAGCAGTTTACGGGGGAACCTCTACGAGCAGTACTTC
d_gene: TRBD1; abundance: once; j_gene: TRBJ1-4; v_gene: TRBV5-5; CDR3aa: CASSLDRGPEKLFF; CDR3nt: TGTGCCAGCAGCTTGGACAGGGGGCCTGAAAAACTGTTTTTT
d_gene: TRBD2; abundance: -; j_gene: TRBJ2-1; v_gene: TRBV7-3; CDR3aa: CASSLYGLATNEQFF; CDR3nt: TGTGCCAGCAGCTTATATGGACTAGCGACCAATGAGCAGTTCTTC
d_gene: -; abundance: -; j_gene: TRBJ2-1; v_gene: TRBV27; CDR3aa: CASSLLPLGRHNYNEQFF; CDR3nt: TGTGCCAGCAGTTTATTGCCCCTGGGACGGCACAACTACAATGAGCAGTTCTTC
d_gene: TRBD2; abundance: -; j_gene: TRBJ2-2; v_gene: TRBV7-3; CDR3aa: CASSPTPSGNGELFF; CDR3nt: TGTGCCAGCAGCCCCACCCCTAGCGGGAACGGGGAGCTGTTTTTT
d_gene: -; abundance: -; j_gene: TRBJ1-1; v_gene: TRBV6-1; CDR3aa: CASSELGGNTEAFF; CDR3nt: TGTGCCAGCAGTGAACTTGGGGGGAACACTGAAGCTTTCTTT
d_gene: -; abundance: -; j_gene: TRBJ2-7; v_gene: TRBV7-8; CDR3aa: CASSPGATGEQYF; CDR3nt: TGTGCCAGCAGCCCCGGGGCGACTGGCGAGCAGTACTTC
d_gene: TRBD2; abundance: -; j_gene: TRBJ2-7; v_gene: TRBV5-1; CDR3aa: CASSLVASGISSYEQYF; CDR3nt: TGCGCCAGCAGCTTGGTAGCTAGCGGGATCAGCTCCTACGAGCAGTACTTC
d_gene: -; abundance: -; j_gene: TRBJ2-6; v_gene: TRBV7-3; CDR3aa: CASSTYTGSGANVLTF; CDR3nt: TGTGCCAGCAGCACATACACGGGCTCTGGGGCCAACGTCCTGACTTTC
d_gene: -; abundance: -; j_gene: TRBJ2-3; v_gene: TRBV18; CDR3aa: CASSPATNTDTQYF; CDR3nt: TGTGCCAGCTCACCGGCAACGAACACAGATACGCAGTATTTT
d_gene: -; abundance: -; j_gene: TRBJ2-7; v_gene: TRBV6-6; CDR3aa: CASSYPRGEQYF; CDR3nt: TGTGCCAGCAGTTACCCCCGGGGGGAGCAGTACTTC
d_gene: -; abundance: -; j_gene: TRBJ1-4; v_gene: TRBV7-9; CDR3aa: CASSYSEGPYNEKLFF; CDR3nt: TGTGCCAGCAGCTACAGCGAAGGCCCCTATAATGAAAAACTGTTTTTT
d_gene: TRBD2; abundance: -; j_gene: TRBJ2-7; v_gene: TRBV30; CDR3aa: CAWSVSGGYEQYF; CDR3nt: TGTGCCTGGAGTGTTTCGGGGGGTTACGAGCAGTACTTC
d_gene: -; abundance: -; j_gene: TRBJ1-4; v_gene: TRBV27; CDR3aa: CATRSGNEKLFF; CDR3nt: TGTGCCACGCGGAGTGGAAATGAAAAACTGTTTTTT
d_gene: TRBD1; abundance: once; j_gene: TRBJ2-1; v_gene: TRBV7-6; CDR3aa: CASSLPGTGIRDEQFF; CDR3nt: TGTGCCAGCAGCTTACCGGGGACAGGGATAAGGGATGAGCAGTTCTTC
d_gene: -; abundance: -; j_gene: TRBJ2-5; v_gene: TRBV5-6; CDR3aa: CASSRDPKGTQYF; CDR3nt: TGTGCCAGCAGCCGGGACCCTAAAGGGACCCAGTACTTC